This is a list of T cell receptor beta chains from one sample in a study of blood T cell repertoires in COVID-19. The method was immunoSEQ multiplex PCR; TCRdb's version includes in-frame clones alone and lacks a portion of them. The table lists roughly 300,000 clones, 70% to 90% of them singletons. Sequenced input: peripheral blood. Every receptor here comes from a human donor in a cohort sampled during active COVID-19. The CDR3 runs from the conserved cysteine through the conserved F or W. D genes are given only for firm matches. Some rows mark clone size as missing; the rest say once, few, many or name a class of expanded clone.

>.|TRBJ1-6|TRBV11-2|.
TGTGCCAGCAAGAGGACAGCGAGCTCCTATAATTCACCCCTCCACTTT
CASKRTASSYNSPLHF
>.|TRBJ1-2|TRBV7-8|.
TGTGCCAGCAGCTTAGCGGTCCCGGGGGGCTATGGCTACACCTTC
CASSLAVPGGYGYTF
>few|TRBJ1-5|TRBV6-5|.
TGTGCCAGCAATAACTTGGGGGGGCGGCAGCCCCAGCATTTT
CASNNLGGRQPQHF
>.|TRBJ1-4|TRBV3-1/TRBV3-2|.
TGTGCCAGCAGCCAAGGGGTCAGGACTAATGAAAAACTGTTTTTT
CASSQGVRTNEKLFF
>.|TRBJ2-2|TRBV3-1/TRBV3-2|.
TGTGCCAGCAGCCAACCCGTGGGGGAGCTGTTTTTT
CASSQPVGELFF
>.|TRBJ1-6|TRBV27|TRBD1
TGTGCCAGCACCTACCAGGGGGCGCGTTCACCCCTCCACTTT
CASTYQGARSPLHF
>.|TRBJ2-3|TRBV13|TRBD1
TGTGCCAGCAGCACCGACAGGGGTACAGATACGCAGTATTTT
CASSTDRGTDTQYF
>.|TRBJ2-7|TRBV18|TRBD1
TGTGCCAGCTCACCCAAGGACAGGGGCGAGCAGTACTTC
CASSPKDRGEQYF
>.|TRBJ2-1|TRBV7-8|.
TGTGCCAGCAGCTTAACAGGGACAAATGAGCAGTTCTTC
CASSLTGTNEQFF
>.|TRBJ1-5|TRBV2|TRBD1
TGTGCCAGCAGTCCTGGGGGACAGGAGTTTTATAGCAATCAGCCCCAGCATTTT
CASSPGGQEFYSNQPQHF
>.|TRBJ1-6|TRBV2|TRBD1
TGTGCCAGCAGAGGGACAGGGGGCCTTTCACCCCTCCACTTT
CASRGTGGLSPLHF
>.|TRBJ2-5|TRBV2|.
TGTGCCAGCAGTTGGACTAGGGGGCAAGAGACCCAGTACTTC
CASSWTRGQETQYF
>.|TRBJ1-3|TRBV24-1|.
TGTGCCACCAGTGAAGGGGGACGGTTTGGAAACACCATATATTTT
CATSEGGRFGNTIYF
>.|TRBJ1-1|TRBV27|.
TGTGCCAGCAGTTTCGCTAGAAGCACTGAAGCTTTCTTT
CASSFARSTEAFF
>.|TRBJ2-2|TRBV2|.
TGTGCCAGCAGTCCTACAGCAACCGGGGAGCTGTTTTTT
CASSPTATGELFF
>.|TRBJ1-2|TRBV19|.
TGTGCCAGTAAGACAAGATCAGCTCAGGGCTACACCTTC
CASKTRSAQGYTF
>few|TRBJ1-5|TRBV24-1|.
TGTGCCACCAGTGACTCGAGCAATCAGCCCCAGCATTTT
CATSDSSNQPQHF
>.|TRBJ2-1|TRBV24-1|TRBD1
TGTGCCACCAGTGATTTCAAGGACAGGGCCAACAATGAGCAGTTCTTC
CATSDFKDRANNEQFF
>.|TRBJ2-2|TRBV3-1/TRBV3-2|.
TGTGCCAGCAGCCAAGCGGGACACCATTACACCGGGGAGCTGTTTTTT
CASSQAGHHYTGELFF
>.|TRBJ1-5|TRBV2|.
TGTGCCAGCACGGGGGAAGGGGGGGGTCAGCCCCAGCATTTT
CASTGEGGGQPQHF
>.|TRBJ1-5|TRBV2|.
TGTGCCAGCAGTGAAGCTACCAGGGTCAGTCAGCCCCAGCATTTT
CASSEATRVSQPQHF
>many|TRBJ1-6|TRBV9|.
TGTGCCAGCAGCGGCCAGTCCTATAATTCACCCCTCCACTTT
CASSGQSYNSPLHF
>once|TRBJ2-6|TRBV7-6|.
TGTGCCAGCAGCTTACCAGGGGTCGGGGCCAACGTCCTGACTTTC
CASSLPGVGANVLTF
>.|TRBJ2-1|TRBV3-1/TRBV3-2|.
TGTGCCAGCAGCCACCTCGTGTGGCAGGGTAATAATGAGCAGTTCTTC
CASSHLVWQGNNEQFF
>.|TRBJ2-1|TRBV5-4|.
TGTGCCAGCAGCTTGGAGGGGGTGAACTCCTACAATGAGCAGTTCTTC
CASSLEGVNSYNEQFF
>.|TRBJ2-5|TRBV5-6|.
TGTGCCAGCAGCTCAGGGGTTTGGCAAGAGACCCAGTACTTC
CASSSGVWQETQYF
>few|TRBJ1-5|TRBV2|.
TGTGCCAGCAAGGGTACGACAGTTGGCAATCAGCCCCAGCATTTT
CASKGTTVGNQPQHF
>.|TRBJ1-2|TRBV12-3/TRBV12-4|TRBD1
TGTGCCACCCAGACAGGGGAGAATGGCTACACCTTC
CATQTGENGYTF
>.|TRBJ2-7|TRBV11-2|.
TGTGCCAGCAGCTCAGAGGGGCGACCAGCCTACGAGCAGTACTTC
CASSSEGRPAYEQYF
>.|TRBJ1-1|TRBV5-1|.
TGCGCCAGCGGTACTACAGGGAACACTGAAGCTTTCTTT
CASGTTGNTEAFF
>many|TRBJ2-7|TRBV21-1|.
TGTGCCAGCAGCAAAGTTGGTGGACAGGGGATAATCTCCTACGAGCAGTACTTC
CASSKVGGQGIISYEQYF
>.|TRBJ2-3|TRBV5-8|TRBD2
TGTGCCAGCAGCATAGGACTAGCGGGGGGCCGTGATACGCAGTATTTT
CASSIGLAGGRDTQYF
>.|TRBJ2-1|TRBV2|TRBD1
TGTGCCACCGCTTCACAGGGGGCCGTTTACAATGAGCAGTTCTTC
CATASQGAVYNEQFF
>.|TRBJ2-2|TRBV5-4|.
TGTGCCAGCAGCTTGGCCCTTCGGAGTACCGGGGAGCTGTTTTTT
CASSLALRSTGELFF
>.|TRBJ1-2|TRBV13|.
TGTGCCAGCAGCTTAGTTGCGGGGGCAGGCTATGGCTACACCTTC
CASSLVAGAGYGYTF
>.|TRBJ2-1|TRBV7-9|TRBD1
TGTGCCAGCAGCTCGGGACAGTCACTCACCACGCATTACAATGAGCAGTTCTTC
CASSSGQSLTTHYNEQFF
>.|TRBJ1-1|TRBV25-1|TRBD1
TGTGCCAGCAGGACAGGGATGAACACTGAAGCTTTCTTT
CASRTGMNTEAFF
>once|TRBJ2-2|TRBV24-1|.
TGTGCCACCAGTGACACCGAGACAGACCGCACCGGGGAGCTGTTTTTT
CATSDTETDRTGELFF
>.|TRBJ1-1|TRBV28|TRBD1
TGTGCCAGCATCAAGCAGGGGGGACGTCGGACTGAAGCTTTCTTT
CASIKQGGRRTEAFF
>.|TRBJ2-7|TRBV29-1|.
TGCAGCGTGACGACGAGGTATATCGAAAACGAGCAGTACTTC
CSVTTRYIENEQYF
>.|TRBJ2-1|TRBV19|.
TGTGCCAGTAGGGATACCGGGACTGGCTACAATGAGCAGTTCTTC
CASRDTGTGYNEQFF
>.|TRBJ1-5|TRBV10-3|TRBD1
TGTGCCATCAGTGACGGGACAGGTAATCAGCCCCAGCATTTT
CAISDGTGNQPQHF
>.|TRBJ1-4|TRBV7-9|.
TGTGCCAGCAGCTTACGGGAGGCGGGGAGGGGGGCTTCGGAAAAACTGTTTTTT
CASSLREAGRGASEKLFF
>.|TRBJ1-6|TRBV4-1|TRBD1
TGCGCCAGCAGCCAAGGGACAGGGGGGTCACCCCTCCACTTT
CASSQGTGGSPLHF
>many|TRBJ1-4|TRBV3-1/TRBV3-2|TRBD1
TGTGCCAGCAGCCAAGATGACGGAGGCGGACAGGGAGATGAAAAACTGTTTTTT
CASSQDDGGGQGDEKLFF
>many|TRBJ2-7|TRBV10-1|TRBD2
TGCGCCAGCAGTGACCAAACTGTAGCGGGGGACCCATACGAGCAGTACTTC
CASSDQTVAGDPYEQYF